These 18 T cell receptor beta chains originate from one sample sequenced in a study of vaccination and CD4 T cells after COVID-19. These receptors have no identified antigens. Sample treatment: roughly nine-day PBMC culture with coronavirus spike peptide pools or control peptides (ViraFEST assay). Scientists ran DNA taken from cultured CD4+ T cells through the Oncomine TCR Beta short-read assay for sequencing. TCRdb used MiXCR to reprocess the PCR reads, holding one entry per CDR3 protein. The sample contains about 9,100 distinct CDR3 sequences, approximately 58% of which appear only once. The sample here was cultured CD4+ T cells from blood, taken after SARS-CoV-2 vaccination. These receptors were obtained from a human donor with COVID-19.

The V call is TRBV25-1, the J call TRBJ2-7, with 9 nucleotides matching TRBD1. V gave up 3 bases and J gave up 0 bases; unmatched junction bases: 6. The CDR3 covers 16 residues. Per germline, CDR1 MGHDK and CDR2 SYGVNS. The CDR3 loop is CASSETGTGNSYEQYF. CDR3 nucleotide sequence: TGTGCCAGCAGTGAGACCGGGACAGGGAACTCCTACGAGCAGTACTTC.

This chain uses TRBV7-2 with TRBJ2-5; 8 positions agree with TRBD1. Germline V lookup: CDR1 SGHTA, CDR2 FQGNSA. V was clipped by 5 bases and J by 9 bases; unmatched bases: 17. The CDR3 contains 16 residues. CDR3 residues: CASSGPGTGHLRAQYF. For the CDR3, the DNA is TGTGCCAGCAGCGGCCCCGGGACAGGACACCTAAGGGCCCAGTACTTC. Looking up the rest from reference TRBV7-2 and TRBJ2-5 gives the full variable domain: GAGVSQSPSNKVTEKGKDVELRCDPISGHTALYWYRQSLGQGLEFLIYFQGNSAPDKSGLPSDRFSAERTGGSVSTLTIQRTQQEDSAVYLCASSGPGTGHLRAQYFGPGTRLLVL.

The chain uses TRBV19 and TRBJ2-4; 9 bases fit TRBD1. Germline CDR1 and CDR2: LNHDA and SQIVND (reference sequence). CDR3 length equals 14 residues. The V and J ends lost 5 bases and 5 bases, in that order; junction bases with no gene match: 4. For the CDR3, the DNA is TGTGCCAGTAGTGTTAGGACAGGGGAAAACATTCAGTACTTC. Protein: CASSVRTGENIQYF. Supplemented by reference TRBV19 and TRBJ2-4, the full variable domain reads DGGITQSPKYLFRKEGQNVTLSCEQNLNHDAMYWYRQDPGQGLRLIYYSQIVNDFQKGDIAEGYSVSREKKESFPLTVTSAQKNPTAFYLCASSVRTGENIQYFGAGTRLSVL.

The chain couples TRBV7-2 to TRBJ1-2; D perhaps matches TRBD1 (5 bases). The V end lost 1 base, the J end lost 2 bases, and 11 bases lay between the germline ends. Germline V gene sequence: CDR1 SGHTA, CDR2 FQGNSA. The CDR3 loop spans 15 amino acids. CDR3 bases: TGTGCCAGCAGCTTAGGAGGGACCGCCAACTATGGCTACACCTTC. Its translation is CASSLGGTANYGYTF.

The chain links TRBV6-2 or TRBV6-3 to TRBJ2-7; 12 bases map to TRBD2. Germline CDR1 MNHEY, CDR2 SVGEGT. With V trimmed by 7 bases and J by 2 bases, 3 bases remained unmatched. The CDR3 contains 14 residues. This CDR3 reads CASIGLAGTYEQYF. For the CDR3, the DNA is TGTGCCAGCATCGGACTAGCGGGGACCTACGAGCAGTACTTC.

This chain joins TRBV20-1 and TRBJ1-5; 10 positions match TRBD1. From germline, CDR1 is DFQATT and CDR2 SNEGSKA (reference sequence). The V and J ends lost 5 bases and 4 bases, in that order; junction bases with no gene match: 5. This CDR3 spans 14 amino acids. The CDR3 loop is CSAGTGVTNQPQHF. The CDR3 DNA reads TGCAGTGCTGGGACAGGGGTTACAAATCAGCCCCAGCATTTT.

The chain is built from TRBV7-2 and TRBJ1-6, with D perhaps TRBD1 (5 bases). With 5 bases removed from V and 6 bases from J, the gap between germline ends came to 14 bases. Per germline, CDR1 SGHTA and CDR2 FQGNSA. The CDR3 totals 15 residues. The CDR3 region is CASSNNRDRNSPLHF. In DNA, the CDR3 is TGTGCCAGCAGCAACAACCGGGACCGTAATTCACCCCTCCACTTT.

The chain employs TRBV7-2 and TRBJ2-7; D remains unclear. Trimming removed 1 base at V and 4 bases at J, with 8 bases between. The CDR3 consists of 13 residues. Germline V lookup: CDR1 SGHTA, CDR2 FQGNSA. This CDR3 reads CASSLEIRYEQYF. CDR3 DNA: TGTGCCAGCAGCTTAGAAATTCGGTACGAGCAGTACTTC.

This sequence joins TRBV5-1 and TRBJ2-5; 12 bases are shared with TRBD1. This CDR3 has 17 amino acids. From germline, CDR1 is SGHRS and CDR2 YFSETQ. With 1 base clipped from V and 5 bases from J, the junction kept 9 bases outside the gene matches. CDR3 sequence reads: CASSLPAGTGGGETQYF. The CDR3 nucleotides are TGCGCCAGCAGCTTGCCAGCCGGGACAGGGGGCGGTGAGACCCAGTACTTC.

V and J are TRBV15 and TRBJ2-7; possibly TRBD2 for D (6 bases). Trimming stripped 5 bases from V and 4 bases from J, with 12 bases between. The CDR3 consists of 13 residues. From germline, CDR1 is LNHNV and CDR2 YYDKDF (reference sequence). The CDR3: CATSLAGTYEQYF. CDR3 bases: TGTGCCACCAGCTTGGCGGGGACGTACGAGCAGTACTTC.

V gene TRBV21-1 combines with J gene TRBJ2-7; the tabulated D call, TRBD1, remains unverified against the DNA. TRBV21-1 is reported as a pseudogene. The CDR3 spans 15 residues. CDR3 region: CASSKVPLPLNEQYF. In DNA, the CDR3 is TGTGCCAGCAGCAAAGTCCCCCTACCCCTGAACGAGCAGTACTTC.

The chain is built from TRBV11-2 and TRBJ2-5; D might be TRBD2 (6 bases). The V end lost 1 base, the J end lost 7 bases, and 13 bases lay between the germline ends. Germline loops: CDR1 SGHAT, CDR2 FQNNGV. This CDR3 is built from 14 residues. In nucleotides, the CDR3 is TGTGCCAGCAGCTTAGGGACCGTCGGGGGGACCCAGTACTTC. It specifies CASSLGTVGGTQYF. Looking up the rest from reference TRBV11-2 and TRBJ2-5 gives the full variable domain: EAGVAQSPRYKIIEKRQSVAFWCNPISGHATLYWYQQILGQGPKLLIQFQNNGVVDDSQLPKDRFSAERLKGVDSTLKIQPAKLEDSAVYLCASSLGTVGGTQYFGPGTRLLVL.

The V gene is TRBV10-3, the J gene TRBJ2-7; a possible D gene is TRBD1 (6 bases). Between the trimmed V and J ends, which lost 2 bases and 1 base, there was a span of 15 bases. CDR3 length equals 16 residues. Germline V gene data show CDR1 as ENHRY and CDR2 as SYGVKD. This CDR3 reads CAISEVSQGISYEQYF. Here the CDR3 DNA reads TGTGCCATCAGTGAGGTTTCCCAGGGGATATCCTACGAGCAGTACTTC.

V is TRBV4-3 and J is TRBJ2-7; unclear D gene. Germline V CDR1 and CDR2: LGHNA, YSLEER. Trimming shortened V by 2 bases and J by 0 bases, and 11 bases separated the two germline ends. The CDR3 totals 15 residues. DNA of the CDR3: TGCGCCAGCAGCCAAACAGCTTTGAGCTCCTACGAGCAGTACTTC. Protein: CASSQTALSSYEQYF.

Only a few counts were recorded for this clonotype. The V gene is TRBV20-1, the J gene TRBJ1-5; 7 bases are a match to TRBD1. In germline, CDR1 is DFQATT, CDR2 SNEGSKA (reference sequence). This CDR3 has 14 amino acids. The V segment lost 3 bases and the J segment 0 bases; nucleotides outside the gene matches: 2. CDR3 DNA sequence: TGCAGTGCTAGGGGGACAGTTAGCAATCAGCCCCAGCATTTT. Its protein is CSARGTVSNQPQHF.

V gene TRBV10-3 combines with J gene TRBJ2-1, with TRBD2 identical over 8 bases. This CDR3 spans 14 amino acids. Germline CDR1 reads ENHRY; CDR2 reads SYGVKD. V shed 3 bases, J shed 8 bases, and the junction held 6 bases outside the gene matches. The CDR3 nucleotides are TGTGCCATCAGTGAAGAGCGGGGGACGTATGAGCAGTTCTTC. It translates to CAISEERGTYEQFF.

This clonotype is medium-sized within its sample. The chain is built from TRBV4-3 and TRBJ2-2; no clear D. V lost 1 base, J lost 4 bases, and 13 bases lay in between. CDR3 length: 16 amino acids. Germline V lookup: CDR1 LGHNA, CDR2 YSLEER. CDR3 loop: CASSQVHPPRTGELFF. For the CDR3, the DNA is TGCGCCAGCAGCCAAGTTCACCCGCCTCGCACCGGGGAGCTGTTTTTT.

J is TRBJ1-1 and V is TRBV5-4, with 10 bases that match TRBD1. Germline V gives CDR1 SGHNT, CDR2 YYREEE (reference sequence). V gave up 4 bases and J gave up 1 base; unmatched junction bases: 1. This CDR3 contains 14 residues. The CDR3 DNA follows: TGTGCCAGCAGCCGGGACAGGGGGAACACTGAAGCTTTCTTT. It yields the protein CASSRDRGNTEAFF.